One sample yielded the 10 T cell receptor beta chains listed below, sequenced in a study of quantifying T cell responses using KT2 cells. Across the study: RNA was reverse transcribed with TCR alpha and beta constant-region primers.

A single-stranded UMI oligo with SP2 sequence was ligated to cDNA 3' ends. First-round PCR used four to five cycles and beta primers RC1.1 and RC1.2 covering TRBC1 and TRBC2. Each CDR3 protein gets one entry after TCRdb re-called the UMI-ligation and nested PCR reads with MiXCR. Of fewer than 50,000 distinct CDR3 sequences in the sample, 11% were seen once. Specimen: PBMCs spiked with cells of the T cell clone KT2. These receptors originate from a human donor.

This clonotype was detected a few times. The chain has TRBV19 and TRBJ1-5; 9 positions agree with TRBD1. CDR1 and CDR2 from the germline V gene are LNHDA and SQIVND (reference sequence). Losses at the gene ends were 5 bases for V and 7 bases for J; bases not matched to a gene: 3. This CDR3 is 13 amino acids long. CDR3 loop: CASSGTGLQPQHF. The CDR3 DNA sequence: TGTGCCAGTAGTGGGACAGGGCTACAGCCCCAGCATTTT. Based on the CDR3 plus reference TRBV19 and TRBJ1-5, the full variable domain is DGGITQSPKYLFRKEGQNVTLSCEQNLNHDAMYWYRQDPGQGLRLIYYSQIVNDFQKGDIAEGYSVSREKKESFPLTVTSAQKNPTAFYLCASSGTGLQPQHFGDGTRLSIL.

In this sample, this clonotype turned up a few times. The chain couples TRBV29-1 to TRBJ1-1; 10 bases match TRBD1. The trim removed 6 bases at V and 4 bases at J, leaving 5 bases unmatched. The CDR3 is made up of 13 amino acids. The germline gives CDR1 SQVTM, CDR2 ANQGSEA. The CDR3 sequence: CSVPWTGGTEAFF. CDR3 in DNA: TGCAGCGTGCCCTGGACAGGGGGCACTGAAGCTTTCTTT.

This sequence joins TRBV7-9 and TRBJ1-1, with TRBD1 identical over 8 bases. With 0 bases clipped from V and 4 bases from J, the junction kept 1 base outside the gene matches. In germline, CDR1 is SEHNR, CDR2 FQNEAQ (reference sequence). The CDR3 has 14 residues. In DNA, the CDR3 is TGTGCCAGCAGCTTAGCGGACAGGGCCACTGAAGCTTTCTTT. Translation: CASSLADRATEAFF.

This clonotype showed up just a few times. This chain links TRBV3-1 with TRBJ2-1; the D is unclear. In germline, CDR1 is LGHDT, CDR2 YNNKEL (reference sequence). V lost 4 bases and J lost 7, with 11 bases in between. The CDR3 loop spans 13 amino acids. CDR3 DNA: TGTGCCAGCAGCCTCCTGGCAGGAAATGAGCAGTTCTTC. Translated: CASSLLAGNEQFF.

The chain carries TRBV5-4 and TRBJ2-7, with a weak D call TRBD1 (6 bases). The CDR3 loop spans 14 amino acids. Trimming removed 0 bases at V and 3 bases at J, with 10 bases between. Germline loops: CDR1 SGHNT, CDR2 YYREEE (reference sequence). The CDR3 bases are TGTGCCAGCAGCTTGGCCCAGGGGAGCTACGAGCAGTACTTC. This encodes CASSLAQGSYEQYF.

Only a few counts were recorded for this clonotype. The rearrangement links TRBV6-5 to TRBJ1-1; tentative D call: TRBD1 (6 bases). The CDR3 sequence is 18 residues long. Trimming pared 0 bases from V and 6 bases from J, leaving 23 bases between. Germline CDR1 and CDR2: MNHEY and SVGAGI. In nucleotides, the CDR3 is TGTGCCAGCAGTTACTCTGCTGGGCGAGGGGGAGGAGATGCTGAAGCTTTCTTT. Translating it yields CASSYSAGRGGGDAEAFF.

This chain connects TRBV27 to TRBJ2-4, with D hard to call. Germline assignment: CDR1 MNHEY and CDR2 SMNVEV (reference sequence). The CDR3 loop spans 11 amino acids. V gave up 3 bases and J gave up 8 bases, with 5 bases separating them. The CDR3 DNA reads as TGTGCCAGCAGTTTTAAGGACATTCAGTACTTC. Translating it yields CASSFKDIQYF.

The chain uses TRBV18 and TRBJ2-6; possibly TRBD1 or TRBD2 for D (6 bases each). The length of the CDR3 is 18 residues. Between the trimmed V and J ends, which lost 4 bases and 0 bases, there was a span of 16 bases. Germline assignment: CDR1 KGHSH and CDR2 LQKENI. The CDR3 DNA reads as TGTGCCAGCTCACACAAGGGGGAGGTATACTCTGGGGCCAACGTCCTGACTTTC. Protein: CASSHKGEVYSGANVLTF.

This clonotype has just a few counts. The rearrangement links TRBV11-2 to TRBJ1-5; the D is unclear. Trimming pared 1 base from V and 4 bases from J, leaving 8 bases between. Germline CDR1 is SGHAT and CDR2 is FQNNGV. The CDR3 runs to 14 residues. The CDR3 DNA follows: TGTGCCAGCAGCTTAGGTCAGCCAAATCAGCCCCAGCATTTT. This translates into CASSLGQPNQPQHF.

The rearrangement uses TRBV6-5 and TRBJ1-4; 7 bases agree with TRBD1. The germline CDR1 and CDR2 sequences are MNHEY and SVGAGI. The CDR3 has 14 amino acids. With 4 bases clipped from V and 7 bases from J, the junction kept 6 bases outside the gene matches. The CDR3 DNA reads TGTGCCAGCAGTTTCCACCGACAGGGTGAAAAACTGTTTTTT. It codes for CASSFHRQGEKLFF.